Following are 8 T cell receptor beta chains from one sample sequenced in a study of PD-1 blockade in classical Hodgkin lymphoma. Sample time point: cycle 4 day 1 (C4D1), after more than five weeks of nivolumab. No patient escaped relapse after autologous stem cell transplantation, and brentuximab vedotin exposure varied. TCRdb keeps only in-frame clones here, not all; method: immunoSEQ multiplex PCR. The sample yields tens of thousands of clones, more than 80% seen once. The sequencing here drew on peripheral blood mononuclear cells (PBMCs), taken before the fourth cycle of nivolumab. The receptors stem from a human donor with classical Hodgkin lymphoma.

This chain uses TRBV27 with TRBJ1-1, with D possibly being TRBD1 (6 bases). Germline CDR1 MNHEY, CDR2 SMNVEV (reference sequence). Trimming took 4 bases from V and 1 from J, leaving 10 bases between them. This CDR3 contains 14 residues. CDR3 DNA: TGTGCCAGCAGTTCGGCAGGGGCGAACACTGAAGCTTTCTTT. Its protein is CASSSAGANTEAFF.

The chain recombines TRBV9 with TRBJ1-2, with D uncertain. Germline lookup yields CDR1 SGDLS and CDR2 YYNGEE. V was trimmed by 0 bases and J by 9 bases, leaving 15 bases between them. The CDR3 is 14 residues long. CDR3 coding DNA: TGTGCCAGCAGCGTAGGTTCCGGGGTTGATAGCTACACCTTC. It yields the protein CASSVGSGVDSYTF.

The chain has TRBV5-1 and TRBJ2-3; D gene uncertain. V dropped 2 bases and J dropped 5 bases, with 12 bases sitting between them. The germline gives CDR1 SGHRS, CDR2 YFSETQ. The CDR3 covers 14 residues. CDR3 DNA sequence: TGCGCCAGCAGCTTAAAGAGTGACATAGATACGCAGTATTTT. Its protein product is CASSLKSDIDTQYF. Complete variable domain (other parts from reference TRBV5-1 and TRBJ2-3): KAGVTQTPRYLIKTRGQQVTLSCSPISGHRSVSWYQQTPGQGLQFLFEYFSETQRNKGNFPGRFSGRQFSNSRSEMNVSTLELGDSALYLCASSLKSDIDTQYFGPGTRLTVL.

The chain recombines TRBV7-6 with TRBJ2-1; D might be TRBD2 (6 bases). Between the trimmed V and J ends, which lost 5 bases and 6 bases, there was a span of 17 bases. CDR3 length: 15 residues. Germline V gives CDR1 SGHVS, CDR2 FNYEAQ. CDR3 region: CASSQTRGLGNEQFF. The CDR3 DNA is TGTGCCAGCAGCCAAACTCGGGGGTTAGGCAATGAGCAGTTCTTC.

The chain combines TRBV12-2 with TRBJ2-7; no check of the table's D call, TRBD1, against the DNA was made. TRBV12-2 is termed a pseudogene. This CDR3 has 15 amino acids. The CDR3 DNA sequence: TGTGCAAGTCGCTTTAGACAGGGAAACCCCTACGAGCAGTACTTC. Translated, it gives CASRFRQGNPYEQYF.

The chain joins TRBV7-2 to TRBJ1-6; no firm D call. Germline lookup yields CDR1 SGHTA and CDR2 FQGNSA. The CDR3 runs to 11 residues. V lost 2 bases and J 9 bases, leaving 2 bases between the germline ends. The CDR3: CASSLISPLHF. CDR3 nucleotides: TGTGCCAGCAGCTTAATTTCACCCCTCCACTTT.

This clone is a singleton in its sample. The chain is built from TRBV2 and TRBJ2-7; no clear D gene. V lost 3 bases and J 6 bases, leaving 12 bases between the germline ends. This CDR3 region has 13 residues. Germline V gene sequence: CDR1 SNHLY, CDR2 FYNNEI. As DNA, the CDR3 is TGTGCCAGCAGTGAGGTCCCTGCAGGCGAGCAGTACTTC. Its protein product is CASSEVPAGEQYF.

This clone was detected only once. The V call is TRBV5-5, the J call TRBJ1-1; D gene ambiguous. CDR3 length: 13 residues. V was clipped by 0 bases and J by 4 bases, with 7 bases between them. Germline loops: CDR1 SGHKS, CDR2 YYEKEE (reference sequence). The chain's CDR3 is CASSLVSVTEAFF. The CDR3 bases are TGTGCCAGCAGCTTGGTATCCGTCACTGAAGCTTTCTTT.